The source of this T cell receptor beta chain is a study of T-cell memory formation after mild COVID-19. One entry per CDR3 protein, called by TCRdb with MiXCR from the 5' RACE reads. This sample has fewer than 700,000 distinct CDR3 sequences, with approximately 18% found just once. CDR3 length equals 13 residues. V lost 2 bases, J lost 7 bases, and 11 bases lay in between. The germline V gene encodes CDR1 LGHNA and CDR2 YSLEER. In its sample, this clonotype was seen a few times. Sequencing input: PBMCs or a T cell subset sorted from them (not recorded which). This chain uses TRBV4-3 with TRBJ2-5, with D unresolved. The receptor was isolated from an adult woman who had mild COVID-19 (a few samples of this study predate the infection). Cell type and time point are not known. The CDR3 loop is CASSQPPSGTQYF. CDR3 bases: TGCGCCAGCAGCCAACCCCCGTCTGGGACCCAGTACTTC.